Presented here are 9 T cell receptor beta chains from one specimen sequenced in a study of a mutant IDH1 vaccine in newly diagnosed glioma. These receptors have no known antigen. Only in-frame clones appear in the TCRdb table, and some are missing; sequencing was by immunoSEQ multiplex PCR. The repertoire has approximately 44,000 clones, around 93% of them found once; the top ten carry 3.5% to 4%. Time point given: week 23, last vaccination. The content of each vaccine dose was 300 ug of mutant IDH1 20-mer peptide, and topical imiquimod accompanied it. The sequenced sample was PBMCs, obtained from a glioma patient whose treatment included an IDH1 peptide vaccine. The origin of the receptors is a man aged 50-59 years with glioma.

This chain links TRBV11-3 with TRBJ1-5, with 9 bases that match TRBD1. Germline CDR1 and CDR2: SGHNT and YENEEA. The CDR3 totals 18 residues. V was clipped by 5 bases and J by 1 base; unmatched bases: 12. The CDR3, as DNA: TGTGCCAGCAGCCCCTGGCCGGACAGGGGTGGAAGCAATCAGCCCCAGCATTTT. It is translated as CASSPWPDRGGSNQPQHF. The full variable domain, completed using reference TRBV11-3 and TRBJ1-5, is EAGVVQSPRYKIIEKKQPVAFWCNPISGHNTLYWYLQNLGQGPELLIRYENEEAVDDSQLPKDRFSAERLKGVDSTLKIQPAELGDSAVYLCASSPWPDRGGSNQPQHFGDGTRLSIL.

V is TRBV5-1 and J is TRBJ2-1, with TRBD1 matching 7 bases. The J segment lost 3 bases and the V segment lost 4 bases, leaving 7 bases of the junction unmatched. Germline loops: CDR1 SGHRS, CDR2 YFSETQ. This CDR3 region has 15 residues. Here the CDR3 reads CASSQGDTYYNEQFF. The CDR3 region has the DNA TGCGCCAGCAGCCAGGGGGACACCTACTACAATGAGCAGTTCTTC.

V is TRBV7-6 and J is TRBJ2-7; 8 bases agree with TRBD1. In germline, CDR1 is SGHVS, CDR2 FNYEAQ. After removal of 1 base from V and 3 bases from J, the junction contained 5 bases not matched to a gene. This CDR3 comprises 15 residues. The CDR3 loop is CASSLVGQGNYEQYF. CDR3 nucleotide sequence: TGTGCCAGCAGCTTAGTTGGACAGGGAAACTACGAGCAGTACTTC.

The gene calls are TRBV4-2 and TRBJ2-3; tentative D call: TRBD2 (6 bases). Germline assignment: CDR1 LGHNA and CDR2 YNFKEQ. The CDR3 sequence is 16 residues long. V lost 3 bases and J 0 bases, leaving 13 bases between the germline ends. The CDR3 sequence: CASSQGGLTSTDTQYF. DNA for the CDR3: TGTGCCAGCAGCCAGGGAGGACTAACTAGCACAGATACGCAGTATTTT.

The chain links TRBV4-1 to TRBJ2-1; D gene ambiguous. The CDR3 is 11 residues long. The germline CDR1 and CDR2 sequences are MGHRA and YSYEKL. Trimming stripped 3 bases from V and 6 bases from J, with 3 bases between. CDR3 residues: CASSQGNEQFF. DNA for the CDR3: TGCGCCAGCAGCCAGGGCAATGAGCAGTTCTTC.

The rearrangement uses TRBV29-1 and TRBJ2-7, with D possibly TRBD2 on 6 matching bases. V lost 4 bases and J lost 0, with 13 bases in between. The CDR3 length is 14 residues. Germline CDR1 and CDR2: SQVTM and ANQGSEA. The CDR3 DNA sequence: TGCAGCGTTGGTACAGTCGGGAGCTCCTACGAGCAGTACTTC. The encoded protein is CSVGTVGSSYEQYF.

This clone was observed once. This chain uses TRBV30 with TRBJ2-7; D may correspond to TRBD1 or TRBD2 (5 bases each). Per germline, CDR1 GTSNPN and CDR2 SVGIG (reference sequence). The CDR3 length is 14 residues. V lost 3 bases and J lost 2, with 14 bases in between. The CDR3: CAWRIGDGAYEQYF. CDR3 coding DNA: TGTGCCTGGAGGATTGGGGACGGCGCCTACGAGCAGTACTTC.

The chain uses TRBV7-8 and TRBJ1-3; D gene ambiguous. Germline CDR1 reads SGHVS; CDR2 reads FQNEAQ. Deletions cut 4 bases from V and 4 bases from J, with 11 bases between. There are 14 residues in the CDR3. This CDR3 reads CASSSREGGNTIYF. CDR3 nucleotides: TGTGCCAGCAGCTCAAGGGAGGGAGGAAACACCATATATTTT.

This sequence joins TRBV6-5 and TRBJ2-2; maybe TRBD2 (5 bases). The CDR3 runs 15 residues. Germline V gene lookup returns CDR1 MNHEY and CDR2 SVGAGI. Trimming removed 0 bases from V and 6 bases from J, with 11 bases in between. The DNA of the CDR3 is TGTGCCAGCAGTTACTCGAGGGCCCGTCCCGGGGAGCTGTTTTTT. Translated, it gives CASSYSRARPGELFF.